This T cell receptor beta chain was obtained from a study of OX40 agonist ivuxolimab in advanced cancers. A note on the overall study: Ivuxolimab was a fully human IgG2 agonistic monoclonal antibody targeting the costimulatory receptor OX40 (CD134). Intravenous ivuxolimab was administered to patients every 2 weeks at six dose levels: 0.01, 0.1, 0.3, 1.5, 3 and 10 mg/kg. Among the approximately 54 dose-escalation patients, some 19 had hepatocellular carcinoma, roughly 15 melanoma, 9 renal cell carcinoma and 9 head and neck cancer. In the dose-escalation cohort, 70% to 90% of patients were male, and the mean age was 60 years with a range of about 20 to 90. Prior anti-PD-1, anti-PD-L1 or anti-CTLA-4 therapy was permitted, and checkpoint inhibitors had been received by around 39% of dose-escalation patients. Partial responses occurred in three dose-escalation patients: two with cutaneous melanoma and one with hepatocellular carcinoma. The point of sequencing TCRbeta in the periphery was to test whether ivuxolimab changed TCR sequence diversity and drove clonal T-cell expansion. The monotherapy dose-escalation portion (N ≈ 50 patients) of the phase I ivuxolimab trial is reported in the paper.

The trial excluded patients who had a history of autoimmune disease or were on systemic immunosuppression. Peripheral blood for TCR sequencing was collected from all dose cohorts at baseline, on cycle 4 day 1, and on cycle 7 day 1. Samples came from an open-label, multicenter, first-in-human phase I dose-escalation trial of ivuxolimab. Adults with locally advanced or metastatic head and neck squamous cell, hepatocellular, melanoma or renal cell carcinoma were enrolled in the trial. CD4+ and CD8+ T cells were sorted separately from peripheral blood before TCR sequencing. With respect to this clone: This receptor's antigen is unknown. Base qualities were left out, and no much larger clone turns up one base away.

The CDR3 sequence holds 14 residues, the cysteine and phenylalanine included. The sequence is cut down to CDR3 DNA, 42 bases in frame from base 1. After removal of 5 bases from V and 5 bases from J, the junction retains 5 bases not matched to a gene. CDR1 and CDR2, looked up from the germline V gene, are SGDLS and YYNGEE. To sequence the TCRbeta CDR3 region, genomic DNA was isolated from the sorted cells. The immunoSEQ Assay was used for sequencing of TCRbeta CDR3 regions. TCRdb holds this immuneACCESS table with in-frame rearrangements only. Some clones are missing; in checked studies, unresolved V genes explain under half, and the rest has no known cause. Here the sample has about 49,000 clones; approximately 81% occur a single time. The ten largest clones add up to roughly 20% of the sample. The full study reports these points: In the 0.1-3.0 mg/kg groups, partial responders had among the lowest normalized peripheral clonal expansion, particularly in CD8+ T cells. After ivuxolimab, expanded clones were on average more numerous among CD8+ T cells than among CD4+ T cells. Low levels of normalized T-cell clonal expansion were also seen in some nonresponding patients. At doses from 0.1 to 3.0 mg/kg, clonal expansion was seen in both CD4+ and CD8+ blood T cells between baseline and week 6. The antigen specificity of the clonally expanded peripheral T cells was not determined.

The specimen was CD4+ or CD8+ T cells sorted from blood, collected in a trial of the OX40 agonist ivuxolimab. The receptor comes from an adult with an advanced solid tumor such as melanoma, head and neck, liver or kidney cancer. Rearrangement joined TRBV9 to TRBJ1-5; 9 bases in the middle match TRBD1. The sequenced DNA is TGTGCCAGCAGTGCCGGGGACAGGGATCAGCCCCAGCATTTT. This gives the protein CASSAGDRDQPQHF.